This T cell receptor beta chain was sequenced in a study of cytomegalovirus exposure and HLA in healthy donors. The PCR used 60 Vbeta and 13 Jbeta primers. The protocol was immunoSEQ multiplex PCR, while the TCRdb copy is restricted to in-frame clones and leaves out a portion. The table lists 150,000 or so clones, about 82% of them singletons. A note on this clone: Its antigen is unknown. The junction shows a germline mismatch at one end, possibly a read error.

CDR3 length equals 14 residues. Germline CDR1 and CDR2: SGHTS and YDEGEE. Overall study findings and caveats: Prediction of most subjects' HLA-A and HLA-B alleles by TCR beta sequences was reportedly accurate.

The V and J genes are TRBV5-8 and TRBJ1-1; D unresolved. Material: PBMCs. This receptor was taken from a female donor in good health and CMV-seronegative. The CDR3 is CASSLGGRAAIAIF. The DNA for the CDR3 is TGTGCCAGCAGCTTGGGAGGGCGCGCAGCCATCGCGATCTTT.